The 8 T cell receptor beta chains reported below all come from one sample, sequenced in a study of cytomegalovirus exposure and HLA in healthy donors. A multiplex PCR was run with 60 Vbeta primers and 13 Jbeta primers. Profiling relied on immunoSEQ multiplex PCR, and the TCRdb table lists in-frame clones only, not all of them. The sample yields approximately 100,000 clones, about 76% seen once. Sequences were obtained from PBMCs. The receptor set was obtained from a woman aged 40 to 49 in good health and CMV-seronegative.

This clone was recorded a few times. The chain has TRBV10-2 and TRBJ1-5; 7 bases agree with TRBD1. The junction had 8 bases not matched to a gene; V was cut back by 3 bases and J by 6 bases. The CDR3 extends over 15 amino acids. Germline V gene sequence: CDR1 WSHSY, CDR2 SAAADI. The CDR3 DNA reads TGCGCCAGCAGTGAACGCCGACAGGGAGGTCAGCCCCAGCATTTT. Encoded protein: CASSERRQGGQPQHF.

In nucleotides, the CDR3 is TGCAGTGCTATCCGGCAAGAGACCCAGTACTTC. It yields the protein CSAIRQETQYF. The chain is built from TRBV20-1 and TRBJ2-5; no clear D gene. V was pared by 4 bases and J by 2 bases, with 5 bases between. This CDR3 contains 11 residues. Germline CDR1 DFQATT, CDR2 SNEGSKA (reference sequence).

V and J are TRBV29-1 and TRBJ1-2; unclear D gene. Germline CDR1 reads SQVTM; CDR2 reads ANQGSEA. The CDR3 covers 12 residues. The V gene lost 4 bases and the J gene lost 8 bases, with 14 bases spanning the gap. In DNA form, the CDR3 reads TGCAGCGTTGTAGACACGCTTGGCGGCTACACCTTC. Translation gives CSVVDTLGGYTF.

The chain carries TRBV18 and TRBJ1-2; 9 nucleotides align to TRBD1. The CDR3 has 14 amino acids. The trim removed 6 bases at V and 4 bases at J, leaving 6 bases unmatched. Germline CDR1 KGHSH, CDR2 LQKENI. Written as DNA, the CDR3 is TGTGCCAGCTCGCGGACAGGGGACCTCTATGGCTACACCTTC. This encodes CASSRTGDLYGYTF. Full variable domain (remainder filled in from reference TRBV18 and TRBJ1-2): NAGVMQNPRHLVRRRGQEARLRCSPMKGHSHVYWYRQLPEEGLKFMVYLQKENIIDESGMPKERFSAEFPKEGPSILRIQQVVRGDSAAYFCASSRTGDLYGYTFGSGTRLTVV.

The chain has TRBV2 and TRBJ1-3; possible D gene TRBD1, 5 bases. The CDR3 length is 14 residues. In germline, CDR1 is SNHLY, CDR2 FYNNEI. The V and J ends lost 2 bases and 0 bases respectively, with 5 bases between them. The CDR3 DNA reads TGTGCCAGCAGTGAACAGGGCTCTGGAAACACCATATATTTT. This encodes CASSEQGSGNTIYF. The whole variable domain, remainder taken from reference TRBV2 and TRBJ1-3, is EPEVTQTPSHQVTQMGQEVILRCVPISNHLYFYWYRQILGQKVEFLVSFYNNEISEKSEIFDDQFSVERPDGSNFTLKIRSTKLEDSAMYFCASSEQGSGNTIYFGEGSWLTVV.

The chain employs TRBV9 and TRBJ1-1; 7 bases line up with TRBD1. This CDR3 has 14 amino acids. With 0 bases clipped from V and 7 bases from J, the junction kept 6 bases outside the gene matches. Germline V CDR1 and CDR2: SGDLS, YYNGEE. DNA of the CDR3: TGTGCCAGCAGCGTAGACTCGAGGGGGCTTGAAGCTTTCTTT. Protein sequence: CASSVDSRGLEAFF.

This clone was detected only once. The CDR3 region is CASSQGGGGRETQYF. The CDR3 nucleotides are TGCGCCAGCAGCCAAGGTGGCGGGGGGCGGGAGACCCAGTACTTC. The chain has TRBV4-3 and TRBJ2-5; 8 bases are shared with TRBD2. The CDR3 is 15 residues long. The germline gives CDR1 LGHNA, CDR2 YSLEER. Unmatched junction bases numbered 6, after V lost 1 base and J lost 5 bases.

The J gene is TRBJ1-1, the V gene TRBV21-1; the table's D call TRBD1 went unverified against the DNA. TRBV21-1 is flagged as a pseudogene. The CDR3 length is 14 residues. As DNA, the CDR3 is TGTGCCAGCAGCCACCTAAGGGGGACCTTGGGGGCTTTCTTT. Translating it yields CASSHLRGTLGAFF.